A single sample is the source of the 25 T cell receptor beta chains below, sequenced in a study of blood T cell repertoires in COVID-19. Clones were sequenced by immunoSEQ multiplex PCR, and TCRdb holds only the in-frame ones, with some missing. The table includes around 320,000 clones, about 82% detected once. Sequencing was carried out using peripheral blood. The source of these receptors is a human donor in a cohort sampled during active COVID-19.

The gene calls are TRBV30 and TRBJ2-2, with D uncertain. With 4 bases removed from V and 0 bases from J, the gap between germline ends came to 3 bases. There are 12 residues in the CDR3. Germline V gene lookup returns CDR1 GTSNPN and CDR2 SVGIG (reference sequence). The CDR3 DNA follows: TGTGCCTGGAACACGAACACCGGGGAGCTGTTTTTT. Its translation: CAWNTNTGELFF.

The CDR3 DNA is TGTGCCAGCACCGCGGTAGGGGTTAGCACAGATACGCAGTATTTT. Its protein is CASTAVGVSTDTQYF. The rearrangement joins TRBV7-9 to TRBJ2-3; D perhaps matches TRBD1 (5 bases). The CDR3 contains 15 residues. Per the germline V gene, CDR1 is SEHNR and CDR2 is FQNEAQ (reference sequence). Trimming took 7 bases from V and 0 from J, leaving 14 bases between them.

This clone was picked up a small number of times. V and J are TRBV24-1 and TRBJ1-2; a weak D match, TRBD1 (5 bases). V shed 5 bases and J shed 3 bases, with 9 bases lying between them. CDR1 and CDR2 (germline): KGHDR, SFDVKD. The CDR3 loop spans 13 amino acids. CDR3 protein: CATSGKGDYGYTF. The CDR3 DNA follows: TGTGCCACCAGTGGGAAAGGGGACTATGGCTACACCTTC.

The chain is built from TRBV30 and TRBJ1-2; perhaps TRBD1 as D (6 bases). CDR1 GTSNPN and CDR2 SVGIG come from the germline V gene (reference sequence). The CDR3 is made up of 12 amino acids. Trimming stripped 4 bases from V and 3 bases from J, with 9 bases between. The CDR3 DNA reads TGTGCCTGGACGGCAGGGGACTATGGCTACACCTTC. Translating it yields CAWTAGDYGYTF.

This clone appeared a few times. The chain has TRBV29-1 and TRBJ1-1, with a possible D match to TRBD1 (5 bases). Germline CDR1 is SQVTM and CDR2 is ANQGSEA. The CDR3 contains 12 residues. V was shortened by 7 bases and J by 3 bases, with 12 bases between the two germline ends. CDR3 sequence (DNA): TGCAGCGCTATTCGGACATACACTGAAGCTTTCTTT. As protein: CSAIRTYTEAFF.

This clone was counted a few times. The V gene is TRBV10-3, the J gene TRBJ2-3; the D gene is possibly TRBD2 (5 bases). This CDR3 comprises 15 residues. In germline, CDR1 is ENHRY, CDR2 SYGVKD. Trimming took off 7 bases at V and 6 bases at J, with 20 bases between the two ends. CDR3 sequence: CAIMSDSDRADTQYF. The CDR3 bases are TGTGCCATCATGTCGGATAGCGACCGGGCGGATACGCAGTATTTT.

This clone was seen just once. The chain recombines TRBV18 with TRBJ2-5; no clear D. The CDR3 runs to 12 residues. V was shortened by 6 bases and J by 0 bases, with 5 bases between the two germline ends. Germline V gene sequence: CDR1 KGHSH, CDR2 LQKENI. The CDR3 bases are TGTGCCAGCTCTCAGTACCAAGAGACCCAGTACTTC. Amino acids: CASSQYQETQYF. Looking up the rest from reference TRBV18 and TRBJ2-5 gives the full variable domain: NAGVMQNPRHLVRRRGQEARLRCSPMKGHSHVYWYRQLPEEGLKFMVYLQKENIIDESGMPKERFSAEFPKEGPSILRIQQVVRGDSAAYFCASSQYQETQYFGPGTRLLVL.

The chain joins TRBV18 to TRBJ2-7; 10 nucleotides line up with TRBD2. This CDR3 is 16 amino acids long. Trimming took 3 bases from V and 2 from J; bases not matched to a gene: 7. Germline V gene lookup returns CDR1 KGHSH and CDR2 LQKENI. For the CDR3, the DNA is TGTGCCAGCTCACCGATAACTAGCGGGGTCCCCTACGAGCAGTACTTC. Translation: CASSPITSGVPYEQYF.

The chain is built from TRBV27 and TRBJ1-3; possibly TRBD1 for D (5 bases). The CDR3 is 14 amino acids. Trimming took off 8 bases at V and 1 base at J, with 12 bases between the two ends. Germline loops: CDR1 MNHEY, CDR2 SMNVEV (reference sequence). This CDR3 is CASRPGVSGNTIYF. The CDR3, as DNA: TGTGCCAGCCGTCCGGGGGTTTCTGGAAACACCATATATTTT.

The chain recombines TRBV14 with TRBJ1-5, with 8 bases fitting TRBD1. Germline CDR1 and CDR2: SGHDN and FVKESK. The CDR3 is 18 amino acids. J gave up 2 bases and V 1 base, and 10 bases lay outside the gene matches. The CDR3 sequence is CASSQARQGRNGNQPQHF. In DNA form, the CDR3 reads TGTGCCAGCAGCCAAGCTCGACAGGGGAGAAATGGCAATCAGCCCCAGCATTTT.

The gene calls are TRBV6-4 and TRBJ1-2; D gene uncertain. The CDR3 is 15 amino acids. Trimming stripped 5 bases from V and 2 bases from J, with 15 bases between. From germline, CDR1 is MRHNA and CDR2 SNTAGT. In nucleotides, the CDR3 is TGTGCCAGCAGTCCCGAGGCATCCCCCAACTATGGCTACACCTTC. This encodes CASSPEASPNYGYTF.

This chain joins TRBV27 and TRBJ1-1; D ambiguous. Trimming removed 0 bases from V and 4 bases from J, with 18 bases in between. The CDR3 is 17 amino acids. The germline V gene has CDR1 MNHEY and CDR2 SMNVEV (reference sequence). The chain's CDR3 is CASSLSMTRGKGTEAFF. CDR3 coding DNA: TGTGCCAGCAGTTTATCTATGACCCGGGGAAAAGGCACTGAAGCTTTCTTT.

V usage is TRBV18 and J usage is TRBJ1-3; TRBD1 agrees at 7 bases. CDR1 and CDR2 (germline): KGHSH, LQKENI. This CDR3 spans 16 amino acids. V gave up 4 bases and J gave up 3 bases; unmatched junction bases: 9. In DNA form, the CDR3 reads TGTGCCAGCTCACACGGACAGGTCTCGTATGGAAACACCATATATTTT. Translating it yields CASSHGQVSYGNTIYF.

The chain links TRBV6-5 to TRBJ1-2, with a weak D call TRBD1 (6 bases). The CDR3 length is 12 residues. Trimming removed 6 bases from V and 8 bases from J, with 13 bases in between. The germline V gene has CDR1 MNHEY and CDR2 SVGAGI. The CDR3: CASSQGLGGYTF. CDR3 in DNA: TGTGCCAGCAGCCAGGGGTTAGGCGGCTACACCTTC.

The chain joins TRBV7-2 to TRBJ2-3; D gene unclear. Between the trimmed V and J ends, which lost 1 base and 3 bases, there was a span of 14 bases. The CDR3 extends over 16 amino acids. The germline V gene has CDR1 SGHTA and CDR2 FQGNSA. In DNA form, the CDR3 reads TGTGCCAGCAGCTTAGAGTCCGGGTTTGTAACAGATACGCAGTATTTT. It yields the protein CASSLESGFVTDTQYF.

This chain joins TRBV27 and TRBJ1-5; D might be TRBD1 (5 bases). V lost 8 bases, J lost 3 bases, and 11 bases lay in between. The CDR3 length is 13 residues. Germline V gene data show CDR1 as MNHEY and CDR2 as SMNVEV (reference sequence). The CDR3 coding sequence is TGTGCCAGCGGTGACAGACACAATCAGCCCCAGCATTTT. As protein: CASGDRHNQPQHF.

This clone was observed many times. The DNA of the CDR3 is TGTGCCTGGAGTCAAACAGGGGGCTCTGAAGCTTTCTTT. Translation gives CAWSQTGGSEAFF. J is TRBJ1-1 and V is TRBV30; 9 nucleotides agree with TRBD1. The CDR3 is 13 residues long. CDR1 and CDR2 from the germline V gene are GTSNPN and SVGIG (reference sequence). Unmatched junction bases numbered 4, after V lost 2 bases and J lost 6 bases.

The J gene is TRBJ1-5, the V gene TRBV19; D is undetermined. Per the germline V gene, CDR1 is LNHDA and CDR2 is SQIVND (reference sequence). The CDR3 runs 15 residues. Trimming shortened V by 0 bases and J by 5 bases, and 11 bases separated the two germline ends. CDR3 protein: CASSIEGGQYQPQHF. CDR3 sequence (DNA): TGTGCCAGTAGTATAGAAGGAGGGCAGTATCAGCCCCAGCATTTT.

The chain recombines TRBV5-6 with TRBJ1-2; tentative D call: TRBD1 (6 bases). CDR1 and CDR2 from the germline V gene are SGHDT and YYEEEE. This CDR3 is 13 amino acids long. The V and J ends lost 0 bases and 7 bases respectively, with 10 bases between them. The CDR3 region has the DNA TGTGCCAGCAGCTTGGCAGGGGTGGCTGGCTACACCTTC. Translated: CASSLAGVAGYTF.

The chain has TRBV5-1 and TRBJ2-6; weak D call: TRBD2 (7 bases). Trimming removed 1 base from V and 3 bases from J, with 17 bases in between. The CDR3 runs to 18 residues. Germline loops: CDR1 SGHRS, CDR2 YFSETQ. CDR3 sequence (DNA): TGCGCCAGCAGCTTGCTCCGGGGGGCAGGAGGTGGGGCCAACGTCCTGACTTTC. Protein product: CASSLLRGAGGGANVLTF.

V and J are TRBV30 and TRBJ1-4; 7 nucleotides align to TRBD1. The CDR3 sequence is 13 residues long. Germline lookup yields CDR1 GTSNPN and CDR2 SVGIG (reference sequence). Unmatched junction bases numbered 5, after V lost 5 bases and J lost 5 bases. This chain's CDR3 is CAWPGQKNEKLFF. Written as DNA, the CDR3 is TGTGCCTGGCCGGGACAGAAGAATGAAAAACTGTTTTTT. Full variable domain (missing parts from reference TRBV30 and TRBJ1-4): SQTIHQWPATLVQPVGSPLSLECTVEGTSNPNLYWYRQAAGRGLQLLFYSVGIGQISSEVPQNLSASRPQDRQFILSSKKLLLSDSGFYLCAWPGQKNEKLFFGSGTQLSVL.

V usage is TRBV7-6 and J usage is TRBJ2-6; 8 positions match TRBD1. The CDR3 sequence is 16 residues long. V lost 5 bases and J lost 0; bases outside the gene matches: 3. Germline V gene data show CDR1 as SGHVS and CDR2 as FNYEAQ. The chain's CDR3 is CASSPTGGSGANVLTF. DNA of the CDR3: TGTGCCAGCAGCCCTACAGGGGGCTCTGGGGCCAACGTCCTGACTTTC.

The chain recombines TRBV7-3 with TRBJ2-5, with D possibly being TRBD1 (5 bases). The CDR3 is 14 amino acids. Germline V gene sequence: CDR1 SGHTA, CDR2 FQGTGA. Trimming stripped 2 bases from V and 2 bases from J, with 9 bases between. CDR3 DNA sequence: TGTGCCAGCAGCTTACAGGGCCTTCAAGAGACCCAGTACTTC. Translation: CASSLQGLQETQYF.

V and J are TRBV14 and TRBJ1-1; D might be TRBD1 (5 bases). Germline V gene lookup returns CDR1 SGHDN and CDR2 FVKESK. The V gene lost 2 bases and the J gene lost 7 bases, with 20 bases spanning the gap. The CDR3 contains 16 residues. The CDR3 reads CASSQQGRPFGGEAFF. The CDR3 DNA follows: TGTGCCAGCAGCCAACAGGGCAGGCCTTTCGGGGGTGAAGCTTTCTTT.

J is TRBJ1-5 and V is TRBV27; 7 nucleotides align to TRBD1. Germline values: CDR1 MNHEY, CDR2 SMNVEV (reference sequence). The CDR3 runs to 16 residues. V lost 5 bases and J lost 3; bases outside the gene matches: 10. CDR3 coding DNA: TGTGCCAGCAGTAGCACAGGGGTTATGAACAATCAGCCCCAGCATTTT. As protein: CASSSTGVMNNQPQHF.